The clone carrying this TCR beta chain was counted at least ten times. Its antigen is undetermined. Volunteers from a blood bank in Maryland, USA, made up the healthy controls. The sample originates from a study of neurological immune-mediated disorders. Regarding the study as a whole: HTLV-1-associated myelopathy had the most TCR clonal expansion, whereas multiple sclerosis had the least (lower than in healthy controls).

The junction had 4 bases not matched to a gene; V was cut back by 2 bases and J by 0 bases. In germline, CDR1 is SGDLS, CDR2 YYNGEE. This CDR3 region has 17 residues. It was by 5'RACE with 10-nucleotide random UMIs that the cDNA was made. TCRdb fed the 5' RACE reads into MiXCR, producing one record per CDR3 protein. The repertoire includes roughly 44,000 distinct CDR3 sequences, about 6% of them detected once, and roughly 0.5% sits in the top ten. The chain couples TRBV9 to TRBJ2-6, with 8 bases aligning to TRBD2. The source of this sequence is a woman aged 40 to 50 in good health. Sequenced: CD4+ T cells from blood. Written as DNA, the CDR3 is TGTGCCAGCAGCGTGTTAGCGGGATTCTCTGGGGCCAACGTCCTGACTTTC. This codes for CASSVLAGFSGANVLTF.